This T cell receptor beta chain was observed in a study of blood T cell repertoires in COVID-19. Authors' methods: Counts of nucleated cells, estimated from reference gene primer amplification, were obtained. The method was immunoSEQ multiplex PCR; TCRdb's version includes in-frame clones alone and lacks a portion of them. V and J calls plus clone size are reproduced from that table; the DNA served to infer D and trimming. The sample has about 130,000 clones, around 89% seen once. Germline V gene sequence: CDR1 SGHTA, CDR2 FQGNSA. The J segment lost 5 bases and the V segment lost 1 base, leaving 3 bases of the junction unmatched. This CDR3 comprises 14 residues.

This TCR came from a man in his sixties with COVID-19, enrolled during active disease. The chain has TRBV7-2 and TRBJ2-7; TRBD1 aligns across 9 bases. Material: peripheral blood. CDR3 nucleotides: TGTGCCAGCAGCTTAGTCAGGACAGGGGACGAGCAGTACTTC. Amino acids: CASSLVRTGDEQYF.